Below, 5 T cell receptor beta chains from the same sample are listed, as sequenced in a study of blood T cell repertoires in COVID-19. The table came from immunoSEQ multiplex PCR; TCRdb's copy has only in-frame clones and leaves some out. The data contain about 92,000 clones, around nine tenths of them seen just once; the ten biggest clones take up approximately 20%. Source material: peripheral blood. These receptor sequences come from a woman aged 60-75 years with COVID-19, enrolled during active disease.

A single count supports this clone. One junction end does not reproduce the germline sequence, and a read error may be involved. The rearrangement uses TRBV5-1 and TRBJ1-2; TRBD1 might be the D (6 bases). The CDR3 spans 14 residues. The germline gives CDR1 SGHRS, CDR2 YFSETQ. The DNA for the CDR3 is TGCGCCAGCAGCTTGGGCCTCAGGGGCCAAGAGGCAAGCTTC. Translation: CASSLGLRGQEASF.

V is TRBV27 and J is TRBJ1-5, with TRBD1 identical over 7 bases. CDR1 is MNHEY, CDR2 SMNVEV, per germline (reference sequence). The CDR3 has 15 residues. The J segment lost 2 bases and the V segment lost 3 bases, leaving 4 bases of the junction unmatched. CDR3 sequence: CASSFRGSGNQPQHF. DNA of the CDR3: TGTGCCAGCAGTTTCAGGGGGTCAGGCAATCAGCCCCAGCATTTT.

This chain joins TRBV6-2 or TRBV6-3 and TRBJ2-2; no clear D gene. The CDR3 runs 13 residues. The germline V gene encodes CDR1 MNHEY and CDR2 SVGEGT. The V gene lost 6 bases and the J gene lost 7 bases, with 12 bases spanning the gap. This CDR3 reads CASSQESRGELFF. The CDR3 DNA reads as TGTGCCAGCAGCCAGGAGAGTCGCGGGGAGCTGTTTTTT.

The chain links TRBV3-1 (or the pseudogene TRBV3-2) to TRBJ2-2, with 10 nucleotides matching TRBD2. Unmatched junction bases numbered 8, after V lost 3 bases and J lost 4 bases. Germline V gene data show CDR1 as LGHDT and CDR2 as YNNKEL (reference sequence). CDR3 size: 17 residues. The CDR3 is CASSHPPTSGLTGELFF. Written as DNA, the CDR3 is TGTGCCAGCAGCCATCCCCCGACTAGCGGGCTCACCGGGGAGCTGTTTTTT.

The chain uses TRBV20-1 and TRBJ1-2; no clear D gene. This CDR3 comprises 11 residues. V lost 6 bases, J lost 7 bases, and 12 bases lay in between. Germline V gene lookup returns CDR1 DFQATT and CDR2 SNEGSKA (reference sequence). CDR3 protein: CSAAGPGGYTF. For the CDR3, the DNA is TGCAGTGCCGCGGGCCCCGGTGGCTACACCTTC.